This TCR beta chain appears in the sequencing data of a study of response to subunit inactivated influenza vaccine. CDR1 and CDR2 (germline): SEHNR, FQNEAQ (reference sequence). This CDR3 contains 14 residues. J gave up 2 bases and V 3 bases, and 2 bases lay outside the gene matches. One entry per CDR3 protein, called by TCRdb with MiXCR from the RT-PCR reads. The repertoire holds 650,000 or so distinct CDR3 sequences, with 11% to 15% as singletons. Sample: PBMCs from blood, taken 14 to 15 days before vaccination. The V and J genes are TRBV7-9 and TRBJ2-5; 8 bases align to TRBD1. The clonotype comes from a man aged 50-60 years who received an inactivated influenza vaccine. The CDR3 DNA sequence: TGTGCCAGCAGCTTCCGGACAGGGCAAGAGACCCAGTACTTC. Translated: CASSFRTGQETQYF.